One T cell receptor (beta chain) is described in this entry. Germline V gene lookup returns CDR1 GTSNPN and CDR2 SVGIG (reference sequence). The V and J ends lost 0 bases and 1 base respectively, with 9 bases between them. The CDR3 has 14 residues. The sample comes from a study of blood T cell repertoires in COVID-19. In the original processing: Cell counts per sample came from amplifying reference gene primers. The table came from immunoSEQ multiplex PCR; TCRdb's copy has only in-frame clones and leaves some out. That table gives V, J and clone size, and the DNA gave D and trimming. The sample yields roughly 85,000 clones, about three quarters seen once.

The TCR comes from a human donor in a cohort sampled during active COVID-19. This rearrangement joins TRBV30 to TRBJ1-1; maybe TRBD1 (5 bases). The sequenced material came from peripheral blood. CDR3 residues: CAWSVRRGNTEAFF. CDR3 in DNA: TGTGCCTGGAGTGTACGAAGGGGGAACACTGAAGCTTTCTTT.